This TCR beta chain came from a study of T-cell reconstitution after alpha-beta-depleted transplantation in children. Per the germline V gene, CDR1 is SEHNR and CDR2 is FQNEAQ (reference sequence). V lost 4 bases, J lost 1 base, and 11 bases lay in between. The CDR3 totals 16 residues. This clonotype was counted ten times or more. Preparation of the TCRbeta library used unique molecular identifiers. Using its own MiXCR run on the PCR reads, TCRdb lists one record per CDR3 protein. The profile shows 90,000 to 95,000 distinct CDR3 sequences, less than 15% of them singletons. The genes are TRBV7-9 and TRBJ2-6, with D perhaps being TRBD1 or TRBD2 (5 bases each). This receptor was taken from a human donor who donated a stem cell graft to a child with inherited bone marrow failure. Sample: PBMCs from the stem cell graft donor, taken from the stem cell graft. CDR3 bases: TGTGCCAGCAGCTCGACCGGGGCGTCTGGGGCCAACGTCCTGACTTTC. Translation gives CASSSTGASGANVLTF.